A selection of T cell receptor beta chains follows, all from one sample in a study of regulatory T cells in long-lasting Graves disease. TCRdb itself ran the multiplex PCR reads through MiXCR, one entry per CDR3 protein. Of 550,000 or so distinct CDR3 sequences in the sample, 12% were seen once. The same data also went into a second study, on T cells in Graves' hyperthyroidism and ophthalmopathy.

The input for sequencing was peripheral blood mononuclear cells (PBMCs), taken at new diagnosis, from a patient treated with antithyroid drugs. The receptors were sampled from a woman in her 30s with Graves disease. CDR3s leave out the opening cysteine and the closing phenylalanine or tryptophan. Each record gives: V gene, J gene, CDR3 protein.

TRBV6-2/TRBV6-3,TRBJ2-3,ASKTSRIGSDTQY
TRBV20-1,TRBJ1-1,SASRTVSEAF
TRBV7-2,TRBJ2-7,ASSSQRERYEQY
TRBV3-1,TRBJ2-5,ASSQGWQGETQY
TRBV4-3,TRBJ1-4,ASSQEGGVNEKLF
TRBV2,TRBJ2-7,ASSERGYEQY
TRBV19,TRBJ2-7,ASRREGRNEQY
TRBV7-8,TRBJ2-7,ASRSQMAGVLSEQY
TRBV6-1,TRBJ2-1,ASTHGTRQF
TRBV19,TRBJ2-7,ASSIGPGSYEQY
TRBV19,TRBJ1-2,ASKPGGYGYT
TRBV7-9,TRBJ2-7,ASSLAAGGGYEQY